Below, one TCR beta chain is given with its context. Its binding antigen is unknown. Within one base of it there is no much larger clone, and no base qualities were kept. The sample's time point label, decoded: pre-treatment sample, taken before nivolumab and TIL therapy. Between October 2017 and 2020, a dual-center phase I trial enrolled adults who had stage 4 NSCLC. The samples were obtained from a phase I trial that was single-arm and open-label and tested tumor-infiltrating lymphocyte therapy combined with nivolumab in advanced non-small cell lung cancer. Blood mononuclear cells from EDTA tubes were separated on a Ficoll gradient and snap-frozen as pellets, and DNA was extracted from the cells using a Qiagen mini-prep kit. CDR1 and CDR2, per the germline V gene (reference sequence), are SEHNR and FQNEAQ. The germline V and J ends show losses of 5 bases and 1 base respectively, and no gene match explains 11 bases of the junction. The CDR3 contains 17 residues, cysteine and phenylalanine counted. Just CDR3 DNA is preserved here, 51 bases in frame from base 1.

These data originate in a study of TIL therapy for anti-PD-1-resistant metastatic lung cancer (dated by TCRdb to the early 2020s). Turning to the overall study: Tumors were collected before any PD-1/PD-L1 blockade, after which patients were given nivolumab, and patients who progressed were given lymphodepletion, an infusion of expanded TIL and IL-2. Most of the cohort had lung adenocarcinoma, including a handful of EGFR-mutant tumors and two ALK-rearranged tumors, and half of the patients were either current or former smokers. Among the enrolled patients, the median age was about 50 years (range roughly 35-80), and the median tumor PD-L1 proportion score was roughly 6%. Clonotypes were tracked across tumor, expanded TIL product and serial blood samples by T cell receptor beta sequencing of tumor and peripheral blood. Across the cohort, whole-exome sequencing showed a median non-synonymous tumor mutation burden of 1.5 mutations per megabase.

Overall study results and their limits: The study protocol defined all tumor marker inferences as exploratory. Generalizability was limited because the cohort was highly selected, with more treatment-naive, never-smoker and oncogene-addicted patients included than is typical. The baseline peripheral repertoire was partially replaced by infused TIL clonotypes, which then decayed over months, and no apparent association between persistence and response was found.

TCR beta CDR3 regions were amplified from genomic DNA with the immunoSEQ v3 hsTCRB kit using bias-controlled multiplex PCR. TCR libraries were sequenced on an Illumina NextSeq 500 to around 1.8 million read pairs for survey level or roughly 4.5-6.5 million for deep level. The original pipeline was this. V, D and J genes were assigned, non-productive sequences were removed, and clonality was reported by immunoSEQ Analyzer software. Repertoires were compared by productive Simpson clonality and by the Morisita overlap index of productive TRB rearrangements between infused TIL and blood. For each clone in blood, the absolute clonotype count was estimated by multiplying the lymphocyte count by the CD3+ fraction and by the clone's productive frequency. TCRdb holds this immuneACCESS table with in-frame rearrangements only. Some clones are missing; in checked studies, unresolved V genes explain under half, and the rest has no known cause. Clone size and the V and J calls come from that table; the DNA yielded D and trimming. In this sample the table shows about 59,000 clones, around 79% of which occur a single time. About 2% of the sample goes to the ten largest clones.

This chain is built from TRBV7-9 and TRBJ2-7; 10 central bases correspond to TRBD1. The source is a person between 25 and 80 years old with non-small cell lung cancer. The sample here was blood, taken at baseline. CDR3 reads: CASSPYRDRGFSYEQYF. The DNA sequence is TGTGCCAGCAGCCCCTACCGGGACAGGGGCTTTTCCTACGAGCAGTACTTC.